The 27 T cell receptor beta chains below were found in one sample sequenced in a study of beta chain features in type 1 diabetes. For these TCRs, the target antigens are not known. General study findings and limits: Moderately but significantly shorter TCRB CDR3s were found in Type 1 diabetes patients in all four CD4+ subsets.

The investigators reverse transcribed all of the isolated RNA, so they sequenced expressed TCRB transcripts. Produced via immunoSEQ multiplex PCR; TCRdb's table is partial and in-frame only. Of 200,000 to 300,000 clones in the sample, about 20% were seen once. Sequencing was carried out using naive CD4+ T cells from blood. These receptors were obtained from a middle-aged woman with type 1 diabetes.

V usage is TRBV4-2 and J usage is TRBJ2-1; 10 nucleotides match TRBD2. The CDR3 has 19 amino acids. Germline values: CDR1 LGHNA, CDR2 YNFKEQ. J lost 5 bases, V lost 3 bases, and 16 bases had no gene match. The CDR3 nucleotides read TGTGCCAGCAGCCATAAGCGGGAGGGGCTGGGGGATCTCAACAATGAGCAGTTCTTC. Its protein product is CASSHKREGLGDLNNEQFF.

CDR3 DNA sequence: TGCGCCAGCAGCCGCCCGGACAGGGGGTACAATGAGCAGTTCTTC. Protein: CASSRPDRGYNEQFF. This sequence joins TRBV5-1 and TRBJ2-1; 10 positions match TRBD1. The CDR3 is 15 residues long. Germline CDR1 and CDR2: SGHRS and YFSETQ. The trim removed 4 bases at V and 4 bases at J, leaving 5 bases unmatched. The variable domain in full, completed from reference TRBV5-1 and TRBJ2-1, reads KAGVTQTPRYLIKTRGQQVTLSCSPISGHRSVSWYQQTPGQGLQFLFEYFSETQRNKGNFPGRFSGRQFSNSRSEMNVSTLELGDSALYLCASSRPDRGYNEQFFGPGTRLTVL.

The chain is built from TRBV20-1 and TRBJ2-3; D is unclear. The V end lost 4 bases, the J end lost 4 bases, and 6 bases lay between the germline ends. Looked up from germline, CDR1 is DFQATT and CDR2 is SNEGSKA (reference sequence). CDR3 length: 11 amino acids. CDR3 nucleotide sequence: TGCAGTGCTAAGCCCGCAGATACGCAGTATTTT. Encoded protein: CSAKPADTQYF.

The rearrangement uses TRBV10-3 and TRBJ2-7, with D possibly being TRBD1 (6 bases). Trimming pared 5 bases from V and 2 bases from J, leaving 19 bases between. This CDR3 has 16 amino acids. From germline, CDR1 is ENHRY and CDR2 SYGVKD. This CDR3 is CAISPRRGTGPYEQYF. The CDR3 region has the DNA TGTGCCATCAGTCCCCGAAGGGGGACCGGTCCCTACGAGCAGTACTTC.

This clone was counted between two and nine times. Since the CDR3 does not end with the conserved phenylalanine or tryptophan, this likely comes from a read error. The DNA is omitted, as the CDR3 cannot be located on it reliably, and the CDR3 follows TCRdb's listing. V and J are TRBV29-1 and TRBJ1-1; the D call in the table, TRBD1, was not verified against the DNA. The CDR3 sequence runs 12 residues, both termini included. Germline assignment: CDR1 SQVTM and CDR2 ANQGSEA. The CDR3 region is CSVEDPGAYRGL.

The chain joins TRBV19 to TRBJ2-3, with 7 bases lining up with TRBD1. This CDR3 comprises 15 residues. Germline values: CDR1 LNHDA, CDR2 SQIVND (reference sequence). V shed 0 bases, J shed 1 base, and the junction held 1 base outside the gene matches. Here the CDR3 reads CASSIEGTGTDTQYF. CDR3 bases: TGTGCCAGTAGTATAGAAGGGACAGGCACAGATACGCAGTATTTT.

V usage is TRBV28 and J usage is TRBJ2-1; 9 nucleotides agree with TRBD1. The germline CDR1 and CDR2 sequences are MDHEN and SYDVKM. V gave up 6 bases and J gave up 1 base; unmatched junction bases: 7. The CDR3 consists of 16 residues. The CDR3 spells CASSPLTGGSYNEQFF. DNA for the CDR3: TGTGCCAGCAGCCCCTTGACAGGGGGGTCCTACAATGAGCAGTTCTTC.

This clone has a single count. V and J are TRBV30 and TRBJ1-4; 7 positions agree with TRBD1. The V segment lost 6 bases and the J segment 0 bases; nucleotides outside the gene matches: 7. The CDR3 runs to 15 residues. Germline lookup yields CDR1 GTSNPN and CDR2 SVGIG (reference sequence). CDR3 sequence (DNA): TGTGCCTGTAACAGGGGAAGCGCAACTAATGAAAAACTGTTTTTT. Amino acids: CACNRGSATNEKLFF.

The chain carries TRBV7-2 and TRBJ2-1; 10 nucleotides align to TRBD2. V was pared by 7 bases and J by 2 bases, with 8 bases of the junction left unmatched. Per the germline V gene, CDR1 is SGHTA and CDR2 is FQGNSA. The CDR3 sequence is 16 residues long. The CDR3 DNA reads TGTGCCAGCATCAGTATAGCGGGAGGTACCTACAATGAGCAGTTCTTC. Its protein product is CASISIAGGTYNEQFF. Full variable domain (missing parts from reference TRBV7-2 and TRBJ2-1): GAGVSQSPSNKVTEKGKDVELRCDPISGHTALYWYRQSLGQGLEFLIYFQGNSAPDKSGLPSDRFSAERTGGSVSTLTIQRTQQEDSAVYLCASISIAGGTYNEQFFGPGTRLTVL.

V and J are TRBV4-3 and TRBJ1-2; tentatively, D is TRBD1 (6 bases). Looked up from germline, CDR1 is LGHNA and CDR2 is YSLEER. This CDR3 region has 15 residues. V lost 7 bases and J lost 0, with 15 bases in between. The CDR3: CASTLDGGTNYGYTF. The CDR3 nucleotides read TGCGCCAGCACCCTCGATGGGGGCACTAACTATGGCTACACCTTC.

This chain joins TRBV2 and TRBJ1-5, with D maybe TRBD1 (6 bases). Looked up from germline, CDR1 is SNHLY and CDR2 is FYNNEI. This CDR3 is built from 16 residues. V gave up 5 bases and J gave up 5 bases, with 19 bases separating them. The CDR3 spells CASSKIGGAGDQPQHF. CDR3 DNA sequence: TGTGCCAGCAGTAAAATAGGCGGTGCAGGGGATCAGCCCCAGCATTTT.

CDR3 DNA sequence: TGCAGCGTTGAAGATTTAGCGGGAAAACCTCAGGGGCAGTACTTC. Protein: CSVEDLAGKPQGQYF. The chain is built from TRBV29-1 and TRBJ2-7; 8 bases align to TRBD2. Germline V gene lookup returns CDR1 SQVTM and CDR2 ANQGSEA. The ends lost 0 bases at V and 9 bases at J; junction bases unmatched: 13. The CDR3 loop spans 15 amino acids.

The chain couples TRBV20-1 to TRBJ2-1; TRBD1 is a possible D gene (5 bases). This CDR3 spans 10 amino acids. From germline, CDR1 is DFQATT and CDR2 SNEGSKA (reference sequence). Deletions cut 6 bases from V and 9 bases from J, with 9 bases between. CDR3 loop: CSALRVEQFF. CDR3 DNA: TGCAGTGCGCTCAGGGTTGAGCAGTTCTTC.

This clone was counted a few times. The rearrangement joins TRBV14 to TRBJ1-2; no definite D call. Germline CDR1 reads SGHDN; CDR2 reads FVKESK. This CDR3 is 14 amino acids long. V dropped 1 base and J dropped 6 bases, with 12 bases sitting between them. Written as DNA, the CDR3 is TGTGCCAGCAGCCAAGGAGCGCTACCTCATGGCTACACCTTC. This encodes CASSQGALPHGYTF.

This clone came up a few times. The gene calls are TRBV5-4 and TRBJ2-7; TRBD1 aligns across 7 bases. Trimming took 4 bases from V and 3 from J; bases not matched to a gene: 10. CDR1 SGHNT and CDR2 YYREEE come from the germline V gene (reference sequence). The CDR3 extends over 15 amino acids. For the CDR3, the DNA is TGTGCCAGCAGCATGCGACAGGGTACCTACTACGAGCAGTACTTC. It translates to CASSMRQGTYYEQYF.

There are a few counts of this clone. The V call is TRBV18, the J call TRBJ2-1; TRBD2 matches 8 bases. The CDR3 sequence is 17 residues long. The germline V gene encodes CDR1 KGHSH and CDR2 LQKENI. Losses at the gene ends were 2 bases for V and 5 bases for J; bases not matched to a gene: 11. CDR3 coding DNA: TGTGCCAGCTCACCATACCTAGCGGGCCCCCAGAACAATGAGCAGTTCTTC. It is translated as CASSPYLAGPQNNEQFF.

V is TRBV29-1 and J is TRBJ1-2; a possible D gene is TRBD1 (6 bases). Trimming left V 0 bases short and J 3 bases short, with 17 bases between. CDR1 is SQVTM, CDR2 ANQGSEA, per germline. The CDR3 totals 16 residues. CDR3 coding DNA: TGCAGCGTTGAAGAGGGACGAACAGGGAACCACTATGGCTACACCTTC. Its protein is CSVEEGRTGNHYGYTF.

The chain carries TRBV29-1 and TRBJ1-1, with 7 bases aligning to TRBD1. V gave up 4 bases and J gave up 0 bases; unmatched junction bases: 5. The CDR3 covers 14 residues. CDR1 SQVTM and CDR2 ANQGSEA come from the germline V gene. As DNA, the CDR3 is TGCAGCGTTGGCCGGGACAGCTTGAACACTGAAGCTTTCTTT. This sequence encodes CSVGRDSLNTEAFF. The whole variable domain, remainder taken from reference TRBV29-1 and TRBJ1-1, is SAVISQKPSRDICQRGTSLTIQCQVDSQVTMMFWYRQQPGQSLTLIATANQGSEATYESGFVIDKFPISRPNLTFSTLTVSNMSPEDSSIYLCSVGRDSLNTEAFFGQGTRLTVV.

The chain combines TRBV7-2 with TRBJ2-1; 10 bases are shared with TRBD1. Trimming cost V 5 bases and J 4 bases; bases outside gene matches: 8. This CDR3 contains 16 residues. CDR1 SGHTA and CDR2 FQGNSA come from the germline V gene. This chain's CDR3 is CASSASRDRGYNEQFF. CDR3 DNA: TGTGCCAGCAGCGCTTCCCGGGACAGGGGTTACAATGAGCAGTTCTTC.

This clone was seen a handful of times. This chain uses TRBV7-9 with TRBJ2-7; TRBD1 agrees at 12 bases. J gave up 5 bases and V 5 bases, and 4 bases lay outside the gene matches. The CDR3 has 14 amino acids. From germline, CDR1 is SEHNR and CDR2 FQNEAQ (reference sequence). The CDR3 DNA reads as TGTGCCAGCAGCCCGGGACAGGGGGCGGACGAGCAGTACTTC. Translated, it gives CASSPGQGADEQYF.

This clone was picked up a small number of times. The V and J genes are TRBV27 and TRBJ2-1; a possible D gene is TRBD2 (5 bases). The CDR3 consists of 16 residues. Per germline, CDR1 MNHEY and CDR2 SMNVEV (reference sequence). Trimming removed 3 bases from V and 4 bases from J, with 16 bases in between. The CDR3 spells CASSFLDSGNYNEQFF. CDR3 nucleotide sequence: TGTGCCAGCAGTTTCCTGGATTCCGGGAATTACAATGAGCAGTTCTTC.

The chain employs TRBV18 and TRBJ2-7; TRBD2 is a possible D gene (6 bases). The V and J ends lost 2 bases and 7 bases respectively, with 21 bases between them. The CDR3 contains 16 residues. Per germline, CDR1 KGHSH and CDR2 LQKENI. CDR3 protein: CASSPGDSPYSREQYF. The DNA for the CDR3 is TGTGCCAGCTCACCAGGGGACTCACCCTATTCGAGGGAGCAGTACTTC.

The table lists this clone with a few counts. The chain couples TRBV19 to TRBJ2-5; possible D gene TRBD2, 6 bases. Trimming cost V 5 bases and J 2 bases, with 12 bases left between them. Germline loops: CDR1 LNHDA, CDR2 SQIVND (reference sequence). This CDR3 spans 14 amino acids. DNA of the CDR3: TGTGCCAGTAGTCCGCGGGGTTGGCAAGAGACCCAGTACTTC. It is translated as CASSPRGWQETQYF.

This clone was counted between two and nine times. V is TRBV27 and J is TRBJ2-7; 8 positions match TRBD1. The CDR3 is 13 residues long. Germline CDR1 MNHEY, CDR2 SMNVEV (reference sequence). The V segment lost 4 bases and the J segment 5 bases; nucleotides outside the gene matches: 4. The CDR3 spells CASSSGQGNEQYF. CDR3 in DNA: TGTGCCAGCAGTTCTGGACAGGGAAACGAGCAGTACTTC.

The gene calls are TRBV7-9 and TRBJ2-1, with unresolved D. This CDR3 region has 16 residues. Trimming removed 0 bases from V and 0 bases from J, with 9 bases in between. CDR1 and CDR2 from the germline V gene are SEHNR and FQNEAQ (reference sequence). CDR3 in amino acids: CASSLAAIGSYNEQFF. The CDR3 DNA sequence: TGTGCCAGCAGCTTAGCGGCCATTGGCTCCTACAATGAGCAGTTCTTC.

This clone has a handful of counts. V gene TRBV7-9 combines with J gene TRBJ2-6, with D perhaps TRBD1 (8 bases). This CDR3 contains 18 residues. Per the germline V gene, CDR1 is SEHNR and CDR2 is FQNEAQ (reference sequence). V lost 5 bases and J 0 bases, leaving 17 bases between the germline ends. DNA of the CDR3: TGTGCCAGCAGCCCCCGGACAGGGACTAACTCTGGGGCCAACGTCCTGACTTTC. It yields the protein CASSPRTGTNSGANVLTF.

The rearrangement links TRBV5-1 to TRBJ1-2; tentatively, D is TRBD1 (6 bases). This CDR3 comprises 14 residues. Germline lookup yields CDR1 SGHRS and CDR2 YFSETQ. V lost 4 bases, J lost 6 bases, and 16 bases lay in between. CDR3 bases: TGCGCCAGCAGCAGGGGACAAACCGACCATGGCTACACCTTC. This sequence encodes CASSRGQTDHGYTF. The whole variable domain, remainder taken from reference TRBV5-1 and TRBJ1-2, is KAGVTQTPRYLIKTRGQQVTLSCSPISGHRSVSWYQQTPGQGLQFLFEYFSETQRNKGNFPGRFSGRQFSNSRSEMNVSTLELGDSALYLCASSRGQTDHGYTFGSGTRLTVV.